One and the same sample provided the 24 T cell receptor beta chains below, sequenced in a study of tumor and adjacent non-tumor tissue in lung cancer. A modified ARM-PCR protocol with three rounds of nested PCR amplified TCRbeta. MiXCR, run by TCRdb on the multiplex PCR reads, gives a single entry per CDR3 protein. The sample lists about 98,000 distinct CDR3 sequences; 75% to 90% were seen once. The template was RNA from unsorted bulk tissue. Distant lung tissue was collected more than 3 cm away from the tumor edge. Material for sequencing was distant non-tumor lung tissue. The receptors originated from a man between 60 and 75 years old with small cell lung cancer.

As to this clonotype: At one of its ends the junction is not consistent with the germline gene, which may arise from a read error. The chain employs TRBV6-1 and TRBJ1-4, with 9 bases lining up with TRBD1. Germline assignment: CDR1 MNHNS and CDR2 SASEGT. The CDR3 extends over 15 amino acids. CDR3 DNA sequence: TGTGCCAGTAGTGTGGGGGGACAGGGATCGGGGAAACTGTCTTTT. Its protein product is CASSVGGQGSGKLSF.

The CDR3 sequence is CANRERGGPALYGYTF. In DNA form, the CDR3 reads TGTGCCAACAGGGAAAGAGGGGGCCCAGCCCTTTATGGCTACACCTTC. The J gene is TRBJ1-2, the V gene TRBV12-3 or TRBV12-4; 7 positions match TRBD1. Trimming removed 10 bases from V and 5 bases from J; junction bases left unmatched: 19. The CDR3 has 16 amino acids.

Concerning this clonotype itself: A much bigger clone sits one base away, suggesting this may be a read error. The V call is TRBV13, the J call TRBJ2-2; tentative D call: TRBD2 (5 bases). Germline CDR1 reads PRHDT; CDR2 reads FYEKMQ (reference sequence). The CDR3 totals 12 residues. The DNA for the CDR3 is TGTGCCAGCAGCGGTGGGTCCGGGGAGATGTTTTTT. This encodes CASSGGSGEMFF.

As for this clonotype: Relative to the germline gene, one junction end is altered; a read error may explain this. The chain joins TRBV6-2 or TRBV6-3 to TRBJ1-1; D gene uncertain. Looked up from germline, CDR1 is MNHEY and CDR2 is SVGEGT. CDR3 length equals 13 residues. CDR3 amino acids: CASSHRPHTEAFF. The CDR3 DNA follows: TGTGCTAGCAGTCACCGGCCACACACTGAAGCTTTCTTT.

The J gene is TRBJ1-5, the V gene TRBV7-8; 7 bases agree with TRBD1. V was clipped by 5 bases and J by 13 bases; unmatched bases: 23. The CDR3 has 17 amino acids. Germline V gives CDR1 SGHVS, CDR2 FQNEAQ. CDR3 region: CASSAYLTGFSNRPQHF. The CDR3 DNA reads TGTGCCAGCAGCGCATACTTGACAGGGTTTAGCAATCGGCCTCAGCATTTT.

The chain links TRBV5-1 to TRBJ1-1, with TRBD1 matching 8 bases. V lost 3 bases, J lost 1 base, and 5 bases stayed unmatched. The CDR3 has 15 amino acids. From germline, CDR1 is SGHRS and CDR2 YFSETQ. The CDR3 DNA reads TGCGCCAGCAGCTATAGCGGGACAGGGAACACTGAAGCTTTCTTT. Residues: CASSYSGTGNTEAFF.

The chain links TRBV4-1 to TRBJ1-5; a possible D gene is TRBD1 (6 bases). The CDR3 runs 15 residues. Germline CDR1 is MGHRA and CDR2 is YSYEKL. The CDR3 reads CISSQEGQGRQPQHF. The CDR3 DNA is TGCATCAGCAGCCAAGAGGGGCAGGGGAGGCAGCCCCAGCATTTT.

As concerns this clonotype: Relative to the germline gene, one junction end is altered; a read error may explain this. The gene calls are TRBV6-2 or TRBV6-3 and TRBJ2-1; a possible D gene is TRBD1 (6 bases). This CDR3 spans 13 amino acids. Germline lookup yields CDR1 MNHEY and CDR2 SVGEGT. The CDR3 DNA reads TGTGCCATCAAAGGGGGATTAAGTAATGAGCAGCTCTTC. It is translated as CAIKGGLSNEQLF.

The V and J genes are TRBV5-6 and TRBJ2-1; a weak D match, TRBD1 (5 bases). The CDR3 spans 13 residues. Trimming took 4 bases from V and 8 from J, leaving 13 bases between them. Germline CDR1 and CDR2: SGHDT and YYEEEE. CDR3 loop: CASSIDRIYEQFF. CDR3 bases: TGTGCCAGCAGCATTGACAGAATCTATGAGCAGTTCTTC.

A remark on this clonotype: One end of the junction is discordant with germline, which a read error may explain. This chain connects TRBV11-2 to TRBJ2-5; unclear D gene. The CDR3 extends over 12 amino acids. CDR1 and CDR2 (germline): SGHAT, FQNNGV. As DNA, the CDR3 is TGTGCCAGCGGCTTAGTTCAAGAGATCCAATACTTC. Its translation: CASGLVQEIQYF.

The table lists this clonotype with many counts. The chain carries TRBV4-1 and TRBJ1-2, with D perhaps matching TRBD1 (5 bases). CDR1 and CDR2 from the germline V gene are MGHRA and YSYEKL. The CDR3 consists of 15 residues. V lost 0 bases to trimming and J lost 4 bases, with 12 bases between them. The CDR3 sequence: CASSQDGQRTYGYTF. In DNA, the CDR3 is TGCGCCAGCAGCCAAGACGGACAACGGACCTATGGCTACACCTTC.

The J gene is TRBJ2-3, the V gene TRBV12-3 or TRBV12-4; D unclear. Trimming left V 7 bases short and J 0 bases short, with 8 bases between. The CDR3 runs 13 residues. In DNA form, the CDR3 reads TGTGCCAGCACCTTATGGAGCACAGATACGCAGTATTTT. Residues: CASTLWSTDTQYF.

With regard to this clonotype: It is likely a read error, because the conserved phenylalanine at the end of the CDR3 is missing. This chain connects TRBV20-1 to TRBJ2-7; 8 bases map to TRBD2. Trimming removed 1 base from V and 0 bases from J; junction bases left unmatched: 11. This CDR3 comprises 17 residues. Germline V gene lookup returns CDR1 DFQATT and CDR2 SNEGSKA (reference sequence). The CDR3 DNA follows: TGCAGTGCTAGAGGTCCCTCTCCTAGCGGGCCCTCCTACGAGCAGTACGCC. Residues: CSARGPSPSGPSYEQYA.

For this clonotype: At one boundary the junction diverges from the germline segment, which might be a read error. The rearrangement uses TRBV7-8 and TRBJ2-1; tentatively, D is TRBD2 (5 bases). The CDR3 runs to 13 residues. Germline CDR1 is SGHVS and CDR2 is FQNEAQ. The CDR3 nucleotides read TGTGCCAGCAGCTCACTTGAGGACGGGGAGCAGTTTTTC. Its translation: CASSSLEDGEQFF. Drawing the rest from reference TRBV7-8 and TRBJ2-1, the complete variable domain is GAGVSQSPRYKVAKRGQDVALRCDPISGHVSLFWYQQALGQGPEFLTYFQNEAQLDKSGLPSDRFFAERPEGSVSTLKIQRTQQEDSAVYLCASSSLEDGEQFFGPGTRLTVL.

The V call is TRBV28, the J call TRBJ2-3; 9 bases align to TRBD2. The germline gives CDR1 MDHEN, CDR2 SYDVKM. Germline trimming cut 5 bases from V and 0 bases from J; bases unmatched to any gene: 12. This CDR3 contains 18 residues. CDR3 nucleotide sequence: TGTGCCAGCAGTGACCCTAGCGGGGCTAGCAGTAGCACAGATACGCAGTATTTT. Translating it yields CASSDPSGASSSTDTQYF.

Ten or more counts support this clonotype. This chain connects TRBV12-3 or TRBV12-4 to TRBJ1-2, with D possibly matching TRBD1 (6 bases). V lost 3 bases to trimming and J lost 4 bases, with 15 bases between them. The CDR3 length is 15 residues. CDR3 nucleotides: TGTGCCAGCAGTTTTCGGTTGGAGGGGGTCTATGGCTACACCTTC. Its translation is CASSFRLEGVYGYTF.

Remarks on this clonotype: The junction departs from the called germline gene at one end, perhaps through a read error. This chain connects TRBV4-1 to TRBJ2-1; 9 nucleotides align to TRBD2. This CDR3 has 17 amino acids. CDR1 MGHRA and CDR2 YSYEKL come from the germline V gene. CDR3 DNA: TGCGCCAGCGGCCAACCTAGCGGGATTGGCACCTACAATGAGCAGTTCTTC. This gives the protein CASGQPSGIGTYNEQFF.

Regarding this clonotype: The conserved phenylalanine or tryptophan normally closing the CDR3 is absent here, so this likely arose from a read error. V usage is TRBV19 and J usage is TRBJ2-2; D possibly corresponds to TRBD1 (5 bases). The germline V and J ends were trimmed by 5 bases and 4 bases, with 11 bases remaining between them. CDR1 and CDR2 from the germline V gene are LNHDA and SQIVND (reference sequence). The CDR3 is 14 amino acids. The CDR3 loop reads CASSQGFRTGELFL. The CDR3 DNA reads as TGTGCCAGTAGTCAGGGTTTCCGCACCGGGGAGCTGTTTTTA.

The chain recombines TRBV11-3 with TRBJ2-5; D perhaps matches TRBD1 (6 bases). Germline V CDR1 and CDR2: SGHNT, YENEEA. CDR3 length: 13 residues. V dropped 4 bases and J dropped 2 bases, with 8 bases sitting between them. Here the CDR3 DNA reads TGTGCCAGCAGCTCGGGACAACAAGAGACCCAGTACTTC. Translating it yields CASSSGQQETQYF.

Remarks on this clonotype: One end of the junction varies from germline; a read error may be responsible. The chain combines TRBV6-5 with TRBJ2-1; TRBD2 aligns across 10 bases. CDR3 length: 17 amino acids. Per germline, CDR1 MNHEY and CDR2 SVGAGI. The CDR3 loop reads CAISYSIWGLANDEQFF. DNA for the CDR3: TGTGCCATCAGTTACTCGATCTGGGGACTAGCGAACGATGAGCAGTTCTTC.

This clonotype was picked up many times. The chain couples TRBV4-1 to TRBJ1-2, with no clear D. The CDR3 spans 12 residues. V shed 2 bases and J shed 5 bases, with 6 bases lying between them. CDR1 MGHRA and CDR2 YSYEKL come from the germline V gene. The CDR3 DNA is TGCGCCAGCAGCCAACCTGATTATGGCTACACCTTC. Amino acid sequence: CASSQPDYGYTF.

Note on this clonotype: The germline gene is not matched at one end of the junction; a read error may be the cause. The V call is TRBV5-6, the J call TRBJ2-6; D uncertain. Germline V CDR1 and CDR2: SGHDT, YYEEEE. The CDR3 has 16 residues. For the CDR3, the DNA is TGTGCCAGCAGCTTGGTTGGGTGGGCTGGGCCCAACGTCCTGACTTTC. It codes for CASSLVGWAGPNVLTF.

Only a few counts were recorded for this clonotype. Just one base apart from a much larger clone, this may be a read error. The chain uses TRBV12-3 or TRBV12-4 and TRBJ1-3; D may be TRBD1 (5 bases). The CDR3 spans 16 residues. The CDR3 bases are TGTGCCAGCAGTTTAGACGGGGGAATCACTGGAAACATCATATATTTT. Encoded protein: CASSLDGGITGNIIYF.

This clonotype appeared once. Its ends do not fully match the called genes, so a read error is possible. The gene calls are TRBV5-6 and TRBJ1-4; 7 nucleotides line up with TRBD1. This CDR3 spans 14 amino acids. Germline assignment: CDR1 SGHDT and CDR2 YYEEEE. DNA for the CDR3: TGTTCCAGCAGTTACGACAGGGAGAATGAAAAACTGATTTTT. Translation: CSSSYDRENEKLIF.